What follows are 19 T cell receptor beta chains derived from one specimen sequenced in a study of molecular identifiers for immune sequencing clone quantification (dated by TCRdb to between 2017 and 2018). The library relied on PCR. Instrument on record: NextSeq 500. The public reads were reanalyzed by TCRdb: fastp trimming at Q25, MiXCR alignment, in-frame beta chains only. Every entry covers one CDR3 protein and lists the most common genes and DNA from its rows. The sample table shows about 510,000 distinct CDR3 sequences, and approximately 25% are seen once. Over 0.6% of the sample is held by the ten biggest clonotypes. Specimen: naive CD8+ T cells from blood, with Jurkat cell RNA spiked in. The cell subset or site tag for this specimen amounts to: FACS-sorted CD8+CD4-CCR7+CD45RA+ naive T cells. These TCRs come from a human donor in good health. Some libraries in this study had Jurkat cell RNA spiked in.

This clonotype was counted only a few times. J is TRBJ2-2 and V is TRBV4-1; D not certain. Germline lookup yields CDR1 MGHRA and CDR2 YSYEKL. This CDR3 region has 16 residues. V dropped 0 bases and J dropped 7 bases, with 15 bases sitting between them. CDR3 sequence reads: CASSQDLGYRDGELFF. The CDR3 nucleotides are TGCGCCAGCAGCCAAGATCTAGGGTATAGGGACGGGGAGCTGTTTTTT.

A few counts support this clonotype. CDR3 region: CASSYSGGSRETQYF. The DNA for the CDR3 is TGTGCCAGCAGTTACTCGGGCGGGAGCCGGGAGACCCAGTACTTC. The J gene is TRBJ2-5, the V gene TRBV6-5; 7 bases fit TRBD2. Germline V CDR1 and CDR2: MNHEY, SVGAGI. V gave up 0 bases and J gave up 5 bases; unmatched junction bases: 6. The CDR3 has 15 residues.

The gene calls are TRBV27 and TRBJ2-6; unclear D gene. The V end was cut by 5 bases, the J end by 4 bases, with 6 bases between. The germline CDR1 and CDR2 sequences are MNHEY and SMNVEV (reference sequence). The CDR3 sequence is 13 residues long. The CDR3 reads CASSMSGANVLTF. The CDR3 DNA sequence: TGTGCCAGCAGTATGTCGGGGGCCAACGTCCTGACTTTC. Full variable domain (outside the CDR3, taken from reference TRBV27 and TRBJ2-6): EAQVTQNPRYLITVTGKKLTVTCSQNMNHEYMSWYRQDPGLGLRQIYYSMNVEVTDKGDVPEGYKVSRKEKRNFPLILESPSPNQTSLYFCASSMSGANVLTFGAGSRLTVL.

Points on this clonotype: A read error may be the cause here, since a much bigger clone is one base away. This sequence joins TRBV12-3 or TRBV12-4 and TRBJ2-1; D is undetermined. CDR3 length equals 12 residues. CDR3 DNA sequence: TGTGCCAGCAGTCCCGTGGGCAATGAGCGGTTCTTC. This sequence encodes CASSPVGNERFF.

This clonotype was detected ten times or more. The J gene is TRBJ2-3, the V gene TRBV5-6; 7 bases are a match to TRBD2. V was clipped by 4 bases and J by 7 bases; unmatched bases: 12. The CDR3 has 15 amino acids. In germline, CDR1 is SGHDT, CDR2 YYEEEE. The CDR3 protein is CASSLALAEINTQYF. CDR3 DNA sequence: TGTGCCAGCAGCCTGGCGCTAGCGGAGATTAATACGCAGTATTTT.

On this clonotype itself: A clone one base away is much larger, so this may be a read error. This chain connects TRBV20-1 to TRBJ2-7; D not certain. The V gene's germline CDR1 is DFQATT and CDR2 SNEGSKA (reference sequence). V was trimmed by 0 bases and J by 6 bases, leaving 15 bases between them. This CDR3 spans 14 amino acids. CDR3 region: CSARDNRRQCEQYF. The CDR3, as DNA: TGCAGTGCTAGAGATAATCGCAGGCAATGCGAGCAGTACTTC.

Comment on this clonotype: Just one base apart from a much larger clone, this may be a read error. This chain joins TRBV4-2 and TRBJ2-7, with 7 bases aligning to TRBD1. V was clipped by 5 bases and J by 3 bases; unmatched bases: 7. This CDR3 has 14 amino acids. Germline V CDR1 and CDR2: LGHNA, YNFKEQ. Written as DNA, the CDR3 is TGTGCCAGCAGCTATCCCGGGACAGTCTACGAGCAGTACTTC. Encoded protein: CASSYPGTVYEQYF.

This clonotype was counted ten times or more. CDR3 residues: CASSLDGSPYEQYF. DNA for the CDR3: TGCGCCAGCAGCTTGGACGGCAGTCCCTACGAGCAGTACTTC. J is TRBJ2-7 and V is TRBV5-1; D unresolved. The CDR3 is 14 residues long. V was trimmed by 0 bases and J by 2 bases, leaving 9 bases between them. Germline V gives CDR1 SGHRS, CDR2 YFSETQ.

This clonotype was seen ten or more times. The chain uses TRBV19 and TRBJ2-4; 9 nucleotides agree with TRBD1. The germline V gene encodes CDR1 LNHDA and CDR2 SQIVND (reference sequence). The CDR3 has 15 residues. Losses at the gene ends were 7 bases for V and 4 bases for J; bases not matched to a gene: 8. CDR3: CASTVGTGSKNIQYF. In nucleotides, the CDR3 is TGTGCCAGTACCGTGGGGACAGGGTCAAAAAACATTCAGTACTTC.

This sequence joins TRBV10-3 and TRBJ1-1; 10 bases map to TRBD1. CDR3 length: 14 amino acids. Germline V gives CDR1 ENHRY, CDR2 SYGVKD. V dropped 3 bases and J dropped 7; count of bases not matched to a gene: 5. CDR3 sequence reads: CAISDDRGLSEAFF. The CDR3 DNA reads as TGTGCCATCAGTGACGACAGGGGGCTTAGTGAAGCTTTCTTT.

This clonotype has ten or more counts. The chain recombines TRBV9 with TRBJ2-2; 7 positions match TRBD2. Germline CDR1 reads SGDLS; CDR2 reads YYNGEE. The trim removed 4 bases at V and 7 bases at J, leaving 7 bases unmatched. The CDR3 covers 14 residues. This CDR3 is CASSTKSGDGELFF. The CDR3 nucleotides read TGTGCCAGCAGCACCAAAAGCGGGGACGGGGAGCTGTTTTTT. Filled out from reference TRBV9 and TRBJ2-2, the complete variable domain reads DSGVTQTPKHLITATGQRVTLRCSPRSGDLSVYWYQQSLDQGLQFLIQYYNGEERAKGNILERFSAQQFPDLHSELNLSSLELGDSALYFCASSTKSGDGELFFGEGSRLTVL.

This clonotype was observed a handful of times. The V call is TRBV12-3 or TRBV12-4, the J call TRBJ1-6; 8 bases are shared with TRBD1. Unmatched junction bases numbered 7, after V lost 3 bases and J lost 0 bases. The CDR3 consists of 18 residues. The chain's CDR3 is CASSLGQEKSSYNSPLHF. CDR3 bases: TGTGCCAGCAGTTTGGGACAGGAAAAGAGCTCCTATAATTCACCCCTCCACTTT.

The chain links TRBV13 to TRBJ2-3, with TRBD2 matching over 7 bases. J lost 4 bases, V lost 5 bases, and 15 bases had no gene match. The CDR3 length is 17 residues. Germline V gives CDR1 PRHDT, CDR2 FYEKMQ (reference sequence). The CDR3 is CASSRILESGNSDTQYF. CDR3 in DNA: TGTGCCAGCAGCCGCATTCTAGAAAGCGGGAACTCAGATACGCAGTATTTT.

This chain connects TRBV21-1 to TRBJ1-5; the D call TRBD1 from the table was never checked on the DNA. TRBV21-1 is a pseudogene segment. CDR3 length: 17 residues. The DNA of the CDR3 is TGTGCCAGCAGCTCCATACAGGGTGTTTTCGCCTATCAGCCCCAGCATTTT. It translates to CASSSIQGVFAYQPQHF.

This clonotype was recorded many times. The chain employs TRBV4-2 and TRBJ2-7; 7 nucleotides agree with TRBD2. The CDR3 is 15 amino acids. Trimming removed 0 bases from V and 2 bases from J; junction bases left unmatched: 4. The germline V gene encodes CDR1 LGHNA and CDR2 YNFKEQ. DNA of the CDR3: TGTGCCAGCAGCCAAGAGGTGGCGGGAGCCTACGAGCAGTACTTC. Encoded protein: CASSQEVAGAYEQYF.

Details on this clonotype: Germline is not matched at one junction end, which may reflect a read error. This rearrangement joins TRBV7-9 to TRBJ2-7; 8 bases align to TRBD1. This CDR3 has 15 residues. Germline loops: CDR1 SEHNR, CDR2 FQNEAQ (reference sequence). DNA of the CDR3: TGTGCCAGCAGCTCGGCCCGGGACAGGTTCTACAAGCAGTACTTC. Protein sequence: CASSSARDRFYKQYF.

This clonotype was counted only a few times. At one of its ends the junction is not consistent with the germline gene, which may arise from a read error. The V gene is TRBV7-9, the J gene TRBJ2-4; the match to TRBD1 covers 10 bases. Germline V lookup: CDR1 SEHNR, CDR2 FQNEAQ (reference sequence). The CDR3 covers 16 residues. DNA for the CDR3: TGTGCCAGCAGCGGGGGGACAGGGGCCGCCAAAACCATTCAGTACTTC. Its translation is CASSGGTGAAKTIQYF.

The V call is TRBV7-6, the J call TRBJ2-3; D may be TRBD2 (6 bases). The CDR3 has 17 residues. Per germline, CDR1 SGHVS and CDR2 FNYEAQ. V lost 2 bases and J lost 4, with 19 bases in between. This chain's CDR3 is CASSLRAAEGVPDTQYF. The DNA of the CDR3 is TGTGCCAGCAGCTTACGAGCGGCGGAGGGCGTCCCAGATACGCAGTATTTT.

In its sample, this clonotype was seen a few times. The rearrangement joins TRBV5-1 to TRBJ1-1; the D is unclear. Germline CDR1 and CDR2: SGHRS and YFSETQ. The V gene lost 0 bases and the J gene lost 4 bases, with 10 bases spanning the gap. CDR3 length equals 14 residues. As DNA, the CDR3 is TGCGCCAGCAGCTTGGCCTATTTGGGCACTGAAGCTTTCTTT. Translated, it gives CASSLAYLGTEAFF.